The clone carrying this T cell receptor (beta chain) has more than one count but fewer than ten. This table comes from immunoSEQ multiplex PCR, and its TCRdb copy is limited to in-frame clones, with some not included. This sample yields roughly 100,000 clones, of which approximately 90% are seen a single time; around 20% belongs to the top ten. This sample is drawn from a study of T cell responses to AZD1222 COVID-19 vaccine. CDR1 is SNHLY and CDR2 is FYNNEI in the germline V gene. Trimming took off 4 bases at V and 6 bases at J, with 10 bases between the two ends. CDR3 length: 12 amino acids. The clonotype originates from an adult in good health. The chain uses TRBV2 and TRBJ2-7; D possibly corresponds to TRBD2 (6 bases). Sample: peripheral blood, taken on day 0 of AZD1222 vaccination. In nucleotides, the CDR3 is TGTGCCAGCAGTGTAGGAGGGGTCGAGCAGTACTTC. Translating gives CASSVGGVEQYF.